Included here is one TCR beta chain sequence, with context. Study processing details: From reference gene primer amplification, estimates of nucleated cell counts were derived. This table comes from immunoSEQ multiplex PCR, and its TCRdb copy is limited to in-frame clones, with some not included. From that table come the V and J calls and clone size; the DNA was used to work out D and trimming. The sample yields roughly 88,000 clones, roughly 80% seen once. This sample is part of a study of blood T cell repertoires in COVID-19. Germline values: CDR1 MNHNS, CDR2 SASEGT. This CDR3 region has 16 residues. V lost 2 bases, J lost 0 bases, and 13 bases lay in between.

This chain links TRBV6-1 with TRBJ1-1; weak D call: TRBD1 (6 bases). This clonotype was sampled from a woman older than 75 with acute or convalescent COVID-19. Sequenced: peripheral blood. The CDR3 here is CASSELAGVMNTEAFF. The CDR3 DNA is TGTGCCAGCAGTGAACTGGCAGGGGTCATGAACACTGAAGCTTTCTTT.